This TCR beta chain is from a study of blood T cell repertoires in COVID-19. The overall study: Donors in the United States, Italy and Spain gave samples during acute or convalescent COVID-19. In each case, the material was cDNA or gDNA derived from T cells, B-cell-depleted T cells, or PBMCs.

Original processing notes: Reference gene primer amplification gave estimated nucleated cell counts. Assay: immunoSEQ multiplex PCR; the TCRdb copy retains only in-frame clones and omits some. The V and J calls and clone size come from that table; D and trimming were worked out from the DNA. The sample contains fewer than 250,000 clones, less than 85% of which appear only once. V was clipped by 3 bases and J by 0 bases, with 13 bases between them. The CDR3 runs to 17 residues. The germline V gene has CDR1 SGHDT and CDR2 YYEEEE. The gene calls are TRBV5-6 and TRBJ2-6; possible D gene TRBD2, 5 bases. This TCR was recovered from a woman between 45 and 60 years old with acute or convalescent COVID-19. Material for sequencing was peripheral blood. The CDR3 reads CASSYSGKSSGANVLTF. CDR3 sequence (DNA): TGTGCCAGCAGCTACTCCGGGAAGAGCTCTGGGGCCAACGTCCTGACTTTC.